A single sample is the source of the 3 T cell receptor beta chains below, sequenced in a study of identical twins. Each CDR3 protein gets one entry after TCRdb re-called the 5' RACE reads with MiXCR. The data show about 690,000 distinct CDR3 sequences, around 20% seen once. This sample also appeared in a second study, on T cells expressing NK-cell markers.

Sequenced material: PBMCs. Receptors were obtained from a woman between 18 and 30 years old in good health.

This clonotype was seen repeatedly, ten times or more. The chain joins TRBV20-1 to TRBJ2-7, with a possible D match to TRBD2 (5 bases). V was trimmed by 2 bases and J by 0 bases, leaving 17 bases between them. This CDR3 region has 16 residues. Germline lookup yields CDR1 DFQATT and CDR2 SNEGSKA (reference sequence). CDR3 nucleotide sequence: TGCAGTGCTAGACTTTTCAGAGGGAGCCTCTCCTACGAGCAGTACTTC. This codes for CSARLFRGSLSYEQYF.

The chain couples TRBV5-6 to TRBJ2-5, with TRBD2 identical over 8 bases. Germline-derived CDR1 and CDR2 are SGHDT and YYEEEE. Unmatched junction bases numbered 10, after V lost 3 bases and J lost 0 bases. The CDR3 loop spans 17 amino acids. CDR3: CASSSIREGRDQETQYF. The CDR3 DNA reads as TGTGCCAGCAGCTCGATACGGGAGGGTAGGGACCAAGAGACCCAGTACTTC.

The table lists this clonotype with many counts. The chain combines TRBV20-1 with TRBJ2-3; 8 bases are a match to TRBD2. Germline V gene data show CDR1 as DFQATT and CDR2 as SNEGSKA (reference sequence). This CDR3 contains 16 residues. V shed 0 bases and J 1 base; nucleotides not matched to a gene: 6. The CDR3 nucleotides are TGCAGTGCTAGAGATCGTCGGCGGGGGGGCACAGATACGCAGTATTTT. This translates into CSARDRRRGGTDTQYF.